This record covers a single T cell receptor (beta chain). This sample was taken from a study of T cell responses to AZD1222 COVID-19 vaccine. Trimming removed 1 base from V and 4 bases from J, with 22 bases in between. The CDR3 contains 18 residues. The germline gives CDR1 MNHNS, CDR2 SASEGT. Repertoires were generated with immunoSEQ multiplex PCR, while TCRdb's copy carries only in-frame clones and drops some. Among 130,000 to 150,000 clones listed, around 89% were seen once. The sample was peripheral blood, taken on day 0 of AZD1222 vaccination. The TCR sequence derives from an adult in good health. The rearrangement links TRBV6-1 to TRBJ1-2, with D maybe TRBD1 (5 bases). The CDR3 region is CASSEGAAPGRVFYGYTF. The CDR3 coding sequence is TGTGCCAGCAGTGAAGGGGCGGCCCCGGGGCGGGTCTTCTATGGCTACACCTTC.